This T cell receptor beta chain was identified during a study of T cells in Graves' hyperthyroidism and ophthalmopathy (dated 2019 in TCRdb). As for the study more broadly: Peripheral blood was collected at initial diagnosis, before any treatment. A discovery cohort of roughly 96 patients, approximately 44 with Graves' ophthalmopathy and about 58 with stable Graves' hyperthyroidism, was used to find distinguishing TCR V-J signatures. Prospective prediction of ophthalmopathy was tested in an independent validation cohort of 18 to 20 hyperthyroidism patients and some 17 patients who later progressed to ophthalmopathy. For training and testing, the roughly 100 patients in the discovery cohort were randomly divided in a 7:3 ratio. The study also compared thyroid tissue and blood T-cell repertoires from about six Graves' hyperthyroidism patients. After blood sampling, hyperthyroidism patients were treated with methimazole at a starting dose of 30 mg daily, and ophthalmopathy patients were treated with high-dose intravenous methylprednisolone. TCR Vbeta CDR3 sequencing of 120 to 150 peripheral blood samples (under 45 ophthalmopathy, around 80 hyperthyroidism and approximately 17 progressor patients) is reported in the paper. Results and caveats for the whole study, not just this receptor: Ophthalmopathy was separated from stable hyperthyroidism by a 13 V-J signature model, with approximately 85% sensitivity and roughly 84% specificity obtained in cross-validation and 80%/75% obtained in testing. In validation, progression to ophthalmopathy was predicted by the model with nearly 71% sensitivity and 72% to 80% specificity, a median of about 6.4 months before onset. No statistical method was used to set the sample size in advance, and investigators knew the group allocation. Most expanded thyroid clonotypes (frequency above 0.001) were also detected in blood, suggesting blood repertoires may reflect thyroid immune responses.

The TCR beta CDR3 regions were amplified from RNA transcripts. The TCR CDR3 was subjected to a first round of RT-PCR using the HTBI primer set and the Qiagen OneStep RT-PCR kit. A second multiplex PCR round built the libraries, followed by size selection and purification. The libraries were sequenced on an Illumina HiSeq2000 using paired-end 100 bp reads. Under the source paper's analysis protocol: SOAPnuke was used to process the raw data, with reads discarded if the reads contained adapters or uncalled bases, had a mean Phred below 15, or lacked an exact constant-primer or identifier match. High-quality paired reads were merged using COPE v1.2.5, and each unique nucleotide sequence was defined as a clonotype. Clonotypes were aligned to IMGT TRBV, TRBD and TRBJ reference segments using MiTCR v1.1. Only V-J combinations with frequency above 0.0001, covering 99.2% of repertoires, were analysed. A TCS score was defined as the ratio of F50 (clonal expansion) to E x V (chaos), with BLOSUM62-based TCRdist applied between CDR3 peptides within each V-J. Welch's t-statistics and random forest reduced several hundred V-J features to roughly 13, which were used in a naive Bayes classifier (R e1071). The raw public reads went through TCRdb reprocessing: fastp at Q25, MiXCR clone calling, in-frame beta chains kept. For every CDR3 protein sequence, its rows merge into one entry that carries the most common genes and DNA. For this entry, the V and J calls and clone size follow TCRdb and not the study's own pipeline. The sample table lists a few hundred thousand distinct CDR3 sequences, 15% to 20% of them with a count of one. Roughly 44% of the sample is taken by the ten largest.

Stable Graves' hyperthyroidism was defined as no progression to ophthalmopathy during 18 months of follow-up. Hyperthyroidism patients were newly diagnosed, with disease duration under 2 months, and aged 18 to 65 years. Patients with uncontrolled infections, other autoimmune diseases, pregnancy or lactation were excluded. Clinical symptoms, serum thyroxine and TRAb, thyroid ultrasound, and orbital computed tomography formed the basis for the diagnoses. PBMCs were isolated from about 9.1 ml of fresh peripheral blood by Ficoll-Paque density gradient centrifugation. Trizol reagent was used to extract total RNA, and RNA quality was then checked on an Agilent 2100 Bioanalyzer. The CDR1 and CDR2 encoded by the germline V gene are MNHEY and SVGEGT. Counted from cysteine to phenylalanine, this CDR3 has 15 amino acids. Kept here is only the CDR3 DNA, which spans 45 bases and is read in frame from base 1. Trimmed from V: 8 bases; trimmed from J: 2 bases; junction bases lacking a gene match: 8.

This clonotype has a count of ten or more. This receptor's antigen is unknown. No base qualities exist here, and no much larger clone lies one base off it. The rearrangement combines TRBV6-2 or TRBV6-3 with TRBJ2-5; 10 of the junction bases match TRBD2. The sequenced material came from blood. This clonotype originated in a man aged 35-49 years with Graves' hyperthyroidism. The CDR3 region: CASWGLAGEQETQYF. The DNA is TGTGCCAGCTGGGGGCTAGCGGGGGAGCAAGAGACCCAGTACTTC.